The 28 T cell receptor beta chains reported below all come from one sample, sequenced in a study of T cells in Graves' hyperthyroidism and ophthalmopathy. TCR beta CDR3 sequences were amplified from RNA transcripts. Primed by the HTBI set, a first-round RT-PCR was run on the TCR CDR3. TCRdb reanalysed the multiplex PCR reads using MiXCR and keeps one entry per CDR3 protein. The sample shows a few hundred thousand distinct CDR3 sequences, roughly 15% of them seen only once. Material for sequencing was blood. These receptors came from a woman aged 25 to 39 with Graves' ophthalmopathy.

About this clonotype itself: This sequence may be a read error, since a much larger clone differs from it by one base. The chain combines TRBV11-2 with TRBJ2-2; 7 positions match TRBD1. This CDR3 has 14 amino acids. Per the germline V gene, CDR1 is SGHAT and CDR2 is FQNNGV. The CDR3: CASSRPDRTGEPFF. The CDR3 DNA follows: TGTGCCAGCAGCCGTCCGGACAGGACCGGGGAGCCGTTTTTT.

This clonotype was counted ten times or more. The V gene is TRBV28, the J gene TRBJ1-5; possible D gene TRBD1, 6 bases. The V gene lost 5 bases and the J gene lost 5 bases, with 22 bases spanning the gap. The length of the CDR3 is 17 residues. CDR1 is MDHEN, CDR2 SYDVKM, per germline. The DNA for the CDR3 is TGTGCCAGCAGTCCGAGATCGACAGGTCCACCCGATCAGCCCCAGCATTTT. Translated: CASSPRSTGPPDQPQHF.

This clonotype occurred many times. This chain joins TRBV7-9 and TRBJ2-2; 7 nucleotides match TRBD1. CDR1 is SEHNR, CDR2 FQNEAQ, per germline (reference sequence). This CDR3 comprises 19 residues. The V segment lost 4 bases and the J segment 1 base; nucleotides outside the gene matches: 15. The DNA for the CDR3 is TGTGCCAGCAGCTCCACAGGCCCCGGGACAGAATTGAACACCGGGGAGCTGTTTTTT. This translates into CASSSTGPGTELNTGELFF.

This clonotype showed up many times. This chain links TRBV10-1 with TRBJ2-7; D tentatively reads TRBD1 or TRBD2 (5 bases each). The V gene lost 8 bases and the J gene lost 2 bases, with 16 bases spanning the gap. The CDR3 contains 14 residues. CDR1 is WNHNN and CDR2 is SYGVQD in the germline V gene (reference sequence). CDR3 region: CASSDEGRPYEQYF. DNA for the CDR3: TGCGCCAGCTCAGACGAGGGGCGACCCTACGAGCAGTACTTC.

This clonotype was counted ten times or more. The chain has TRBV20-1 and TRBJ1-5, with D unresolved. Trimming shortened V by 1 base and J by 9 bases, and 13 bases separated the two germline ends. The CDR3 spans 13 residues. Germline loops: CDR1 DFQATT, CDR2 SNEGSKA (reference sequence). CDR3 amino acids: CSARAHVEAPQHF. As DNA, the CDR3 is TGCAGTGCTAGAGCGCATGTTGAGGCGCCCCAGCATTTT.

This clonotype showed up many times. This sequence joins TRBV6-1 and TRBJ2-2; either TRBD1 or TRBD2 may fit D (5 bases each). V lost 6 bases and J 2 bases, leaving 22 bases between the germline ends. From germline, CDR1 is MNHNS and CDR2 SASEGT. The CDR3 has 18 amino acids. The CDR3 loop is CASSPLGLGDRNTGELFF. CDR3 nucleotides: TGTGCCAGCAGCCCCCTTGGGTTGGGGGACCGTAACACCGGGGAGCTGTTTTTT.

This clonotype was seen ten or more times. The CDR3 loop reads CATSLAQANTGELFF. CDR3 in DNA: TGTGCCACCAGCCTGGCACAGGCCAACACCGGGGAGCTGTTTTTT. The genes are TRBV27 and TRBJ2-2, with a tentative D call TRBD1 (5 bases). This CDR3 has 15 residues. With 10 bases removed from V and 2 bases from J, the gap between germline ends came to 17 bases. CDR1 and CDR2 (germline): MNHEY, SMNVEV (reference sequence).

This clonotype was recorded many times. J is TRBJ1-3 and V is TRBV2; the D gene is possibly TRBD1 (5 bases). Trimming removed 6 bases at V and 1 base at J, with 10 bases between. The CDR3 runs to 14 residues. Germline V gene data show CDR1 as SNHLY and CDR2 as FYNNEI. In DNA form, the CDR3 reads TGTGCCAGCAGGATGACAGTTTCTGGAAACACCATATATTTT. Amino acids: CASRMTVSGNTIYF.

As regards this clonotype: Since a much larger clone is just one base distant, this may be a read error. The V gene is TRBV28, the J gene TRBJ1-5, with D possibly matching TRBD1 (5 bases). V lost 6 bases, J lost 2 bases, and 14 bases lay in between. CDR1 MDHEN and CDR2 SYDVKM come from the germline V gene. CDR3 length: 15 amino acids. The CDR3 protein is CASSRQGPGNQPQHF. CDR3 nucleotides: TGTGCCAGCAGCCGCCAGGGTCCGGGCAATCAGCCCCAGCATTTT.

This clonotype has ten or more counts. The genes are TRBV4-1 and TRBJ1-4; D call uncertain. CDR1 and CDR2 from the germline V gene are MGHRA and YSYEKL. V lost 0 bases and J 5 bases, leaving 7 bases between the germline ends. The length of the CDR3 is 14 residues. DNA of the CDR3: TGCGCCAGCAGCCAAGAAAGGAGAAATGAAAAACTGTTTTTT. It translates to CASSQERRNEKLFF.

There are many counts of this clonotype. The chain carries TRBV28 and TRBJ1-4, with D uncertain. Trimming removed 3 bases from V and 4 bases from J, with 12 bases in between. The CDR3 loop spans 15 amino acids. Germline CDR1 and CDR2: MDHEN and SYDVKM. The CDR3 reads CASSFSGSFNEKLFF. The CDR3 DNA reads TGTGCCAGCAGTTTCAGTGGCAGCTTTAATGAAAAACTGTTTTTT.

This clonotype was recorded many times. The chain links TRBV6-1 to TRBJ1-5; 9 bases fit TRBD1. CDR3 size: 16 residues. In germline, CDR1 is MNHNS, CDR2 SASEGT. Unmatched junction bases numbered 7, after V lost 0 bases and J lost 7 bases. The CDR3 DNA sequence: TGTGCCAGCAGTGAAGCGGGACAGGGCCCGGGGCAGCCCCAGCATTTT. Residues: CASSEAGQGPGQPQHF.

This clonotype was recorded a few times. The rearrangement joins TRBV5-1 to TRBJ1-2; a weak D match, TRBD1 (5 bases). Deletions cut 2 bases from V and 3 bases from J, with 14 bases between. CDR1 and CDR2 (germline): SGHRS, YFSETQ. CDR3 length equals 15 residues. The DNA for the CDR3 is TGCGCCAGCAGCTTAGGGGACGTGTATGACTATGGCTACACCTTC. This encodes CASSLGDVYDYGYTF. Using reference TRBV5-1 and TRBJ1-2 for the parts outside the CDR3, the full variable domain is KAGVTQTPRYLIKTRGQQVTLSCSPISGHRSVSWYQQTPGQGLQFLFEYFSETQRNKGNFPGRFSGRQFSNSRSEMNVSTLELGDSALYLCASSLGDVYDYGYTFGSGTRLTVV.

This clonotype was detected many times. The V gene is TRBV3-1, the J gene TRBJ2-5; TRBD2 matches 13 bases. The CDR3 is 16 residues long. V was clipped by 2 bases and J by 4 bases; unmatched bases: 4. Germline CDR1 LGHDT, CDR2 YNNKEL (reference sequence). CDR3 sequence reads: CASSQRTSGGRETQYF. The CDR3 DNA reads TGTGCCAGCAGCCAAAGGACTAGCGGGGGCAGAGAGACCCAGTACTTC.

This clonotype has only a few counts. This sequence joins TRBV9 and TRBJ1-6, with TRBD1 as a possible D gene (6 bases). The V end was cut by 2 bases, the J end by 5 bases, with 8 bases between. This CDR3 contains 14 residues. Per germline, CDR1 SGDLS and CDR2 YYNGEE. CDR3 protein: CASSVRQDNSPLHF. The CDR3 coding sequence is TGTGCCAGCAGCGTTAGACAGGATAATTCACCCCTCCACTTT.

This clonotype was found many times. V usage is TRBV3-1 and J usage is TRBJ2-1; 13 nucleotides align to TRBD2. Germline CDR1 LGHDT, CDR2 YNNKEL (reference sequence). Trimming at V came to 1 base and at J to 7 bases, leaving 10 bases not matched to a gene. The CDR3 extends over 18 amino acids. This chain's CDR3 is CASSQASPGLAGSNEQFF. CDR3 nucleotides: TGTGCCAGCAGCCAAGCCTCCCCGGGACTAGCGGGGTCGAATGAGCAGTTCTTC.

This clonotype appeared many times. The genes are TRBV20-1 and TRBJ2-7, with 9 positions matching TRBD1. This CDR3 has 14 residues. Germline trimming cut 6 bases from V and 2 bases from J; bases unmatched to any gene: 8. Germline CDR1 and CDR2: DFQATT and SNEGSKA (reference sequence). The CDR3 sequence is CSANLHRGPYEQYF. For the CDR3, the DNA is TGCAGTGCGAACTTACACAGGGGGCCCTACGAGCAGTACTTC.

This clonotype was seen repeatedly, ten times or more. This CDR3 reads CASSFSSGGPYETQYF. CDR3 DNA sequence: TGTGCCAGCAGTTTCAGTAGCGGGGGCCCCTACGAGACCCAGTACTTC. The chain joins TRBV12-3 or TRBV12-4 to TRBJ2-5, with 9 bases fitting TRBD2. The CDR3 is 16 amino acids. The V and J ends lost 3 bases and 5 bases, in that order; junction bases with no gene match: 10.

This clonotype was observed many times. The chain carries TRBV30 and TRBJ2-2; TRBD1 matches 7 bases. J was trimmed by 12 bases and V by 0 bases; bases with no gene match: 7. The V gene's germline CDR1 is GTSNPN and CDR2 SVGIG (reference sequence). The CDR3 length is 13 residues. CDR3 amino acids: CAWSVRRRGQLFF. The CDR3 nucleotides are TGTGCCTGGAGTGTAAGGCGAAGGGGGCAGCTGTTTTTT.

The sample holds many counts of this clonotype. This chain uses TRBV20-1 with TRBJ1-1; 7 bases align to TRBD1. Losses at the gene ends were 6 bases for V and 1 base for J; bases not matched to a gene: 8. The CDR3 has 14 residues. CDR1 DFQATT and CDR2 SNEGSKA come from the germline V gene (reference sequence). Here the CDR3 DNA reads TGCAGTGCCCCAGGACAGGTACGGAACACTGAAGCTTTCTTT. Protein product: CSAPGQVRNTEAFF.

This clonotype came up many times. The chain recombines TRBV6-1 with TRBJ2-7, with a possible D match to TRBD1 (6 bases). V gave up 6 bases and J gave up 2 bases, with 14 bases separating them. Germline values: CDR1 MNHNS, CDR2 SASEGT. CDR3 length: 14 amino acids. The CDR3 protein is CASSQTDRPYEQYF. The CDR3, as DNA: TGTGCCAGCAGCCAAACCGACAGGCCCTACGAGCAGTACTTC.

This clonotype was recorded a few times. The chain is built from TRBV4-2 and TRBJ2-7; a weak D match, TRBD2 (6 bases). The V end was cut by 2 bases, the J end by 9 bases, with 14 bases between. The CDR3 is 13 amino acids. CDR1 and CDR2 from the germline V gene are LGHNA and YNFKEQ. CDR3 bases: TGTGCCAGCAGCCAATATGGGTCCGGGGGGCAGTACTTC. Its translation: CASSQYGSGGQYF.

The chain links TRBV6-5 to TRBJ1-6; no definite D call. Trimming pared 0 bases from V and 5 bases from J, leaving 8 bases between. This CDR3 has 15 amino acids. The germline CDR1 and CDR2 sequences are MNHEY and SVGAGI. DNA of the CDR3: TGTGCCAGCAGTTACTCGATGGGGAATAATTCACCCCTCCACTTT. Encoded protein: CASSYSMGNNSPLHF.

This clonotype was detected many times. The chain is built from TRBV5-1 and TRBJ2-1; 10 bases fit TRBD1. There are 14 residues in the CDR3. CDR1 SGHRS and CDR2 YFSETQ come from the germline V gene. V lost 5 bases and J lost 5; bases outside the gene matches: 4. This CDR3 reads CASRTGTGDNEQFF. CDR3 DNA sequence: TGCGCCAGCAGAACCGGGACAGGGGACAATGAGCAGTTCTTC.

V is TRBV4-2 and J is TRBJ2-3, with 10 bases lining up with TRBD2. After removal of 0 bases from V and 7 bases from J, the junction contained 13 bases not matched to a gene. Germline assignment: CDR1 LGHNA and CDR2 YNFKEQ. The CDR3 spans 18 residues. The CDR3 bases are TGTGCCAGCAGCCAAGAAAGATTCGAAGCGGGGGGGCTGAATACGCAGTATTTT. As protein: CASSQERFEAGGLNTQYF.

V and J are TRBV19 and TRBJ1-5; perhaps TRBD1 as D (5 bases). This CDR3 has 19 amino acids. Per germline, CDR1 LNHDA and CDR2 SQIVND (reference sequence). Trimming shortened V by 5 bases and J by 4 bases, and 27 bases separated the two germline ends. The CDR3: CASSGQGAKRALGNQPQHF. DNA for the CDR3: TGTGCCAGTAGTGGTCAGGGCGCGAAAAGGGCGCTAGGAAATCAGCCCCAGCATTTT.

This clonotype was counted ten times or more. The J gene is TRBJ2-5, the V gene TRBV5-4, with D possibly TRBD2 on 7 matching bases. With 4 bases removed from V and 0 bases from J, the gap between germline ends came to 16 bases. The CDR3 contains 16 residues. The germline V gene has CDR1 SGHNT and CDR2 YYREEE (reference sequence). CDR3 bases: TGTGCCAGCAGCCTCCCTTTAGGGGGGGACCAAGAGACCCAGTACTTC. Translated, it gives CASSLPLGGDQETQYF.

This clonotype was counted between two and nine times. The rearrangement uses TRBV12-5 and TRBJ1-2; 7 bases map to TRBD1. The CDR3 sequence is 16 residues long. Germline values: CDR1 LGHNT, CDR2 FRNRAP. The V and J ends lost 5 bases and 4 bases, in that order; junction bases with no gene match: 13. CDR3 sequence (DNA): TGTGCTAGTGGTGGGATGGGACAGAGAATCCGCTATGGCTACACCTTC. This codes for CASGGMGQRIRYGYTF.